Sequencing of this TCR beta chain was carried out in a study of shared clonotypes between healthy human individuals. Authors' analysis steps: Filtering differed because ImmunoSEQ produced junction-only sequences that carried no quality scores. Sequencing was performed with immunoSEQ multiplex PCR; in TCRdb, only in-frame clones are kept and a portion is missing. V and J calls plus clone size are reproduced from that table; the DNA served to infer D and trimming. This table has around 350,000 clones, more than 60% appearing once. Trimming cost V 4 bases and J 1 base, with 15 bases left between them. The CDR3 is made up of 16 amino acids. CDR1 and CDR2 (germline): SGHKS, YYEKEE (reference sequence). The authors divided CD4+ cells into CD45RA+ naive and CD45RA-negative memory subsets.

The specimen was memory CD4+ T cells sorted from blood. Specified subset: CD45RA-negative fraction. The receptor's source is a man aged 30 to 45 in good health. The V and J genes are TRBV5-5 and TRBJ1-5, with D possibly matching TRBD1 (6 bases). In nucleotides, the CDR3 is TGTGCCAGCAGCCCCTCTTCTCAGGGGAGCAATCAGCCCCAGCATTTT. Its translation: CASSPSSQGSNQPQHF.